Listed here are 30 T cell receptor beta chains from one sample, sequenced in a study of T cells in Graves' hyperthyroidism and ophthalmopathy. TCR beta CDR3 sequences were amplified from RNA transcripts. The TCR CDR3 first-round RT-PCR relied on the HTBI primer set. A single record per CDR3 protein comes from TCRdb applying MiXCR to the multiplex PCR reads. The sample shows approximately 49,000 distinct CDR3 sequences, 45% to 65% of them seen only once. The sequenced sample consisted of peripheral blood or thyroid tissue (not recorded which). These TCRs come from a man younger than 30 with Graves' hyperthyroidism.

The CDR3 protein is CASGRGTGGRTYEQYF. Written as DNA, the CDR3 is TGTGCCAGCGGCCGAGGGACAGGGGGACGGACCTACGAGCAGTACTTC. V is TRBV7-9 and J is TRBJ2-7; TRBD1 agrees at 11 bases. The CDR3 spans 16 residues. V was pared by 8 bases and J by 2 bases, with 11 bases of the junction left unmatched. In germline, CDR1 is SEHNR, CDR2 FQNEAQ (reference sequence).

This clonotype was detected a few times. The genes are TRBV7-9 and TRBJ2-7, with 10 bases lining up with TRBD1. Germline CDR1 is SEHNR and CDR2 is FQNEAQ (reference sequence). CDR3 length: 14 residues. The junction had 2 bases not matched to a gene; V was cut back by 3 bases and J by 3 bases. The CDR3 DNA reads as TGTGCCAGCAGCTTGGGACAGGGGAACTACGAGCAGTACTTC. Residues: CASSLGQGNYEQYF.

This chain uses TRBV7-2 with TRBJ1-6, with a possible D match to TRBD1 (5 bases). V was cut by 2 bases and J by 14 bases, with 13 bases left in between. The CDR3 contains 13 residues. Germline V lookup: CDR1 SGHTA, CDR2 FQGNSA. The CDR3 sequence is CASSLRQGATLHF. CDR3 nucleotide sequence: TGTGCCAGCAGCTTACGCCAGGGTGCCACCCTCCACTTT.

This sequence joins TRBV12-3 or TRBV12-4 and TRBJ2-7; TRBD2 is a possible D gene (6 bases). V lost 5 bases, J lost 5 bases, and 13 bases lay in between. The CDR3 runs to 13 residues. As DNA, the CDR3 is TGTGCCAGCAGTAACCGGGGGATCAACGAGCAGTACTTC. This translates into CASSNRGINEQYF.

The table lists this clonotype with many counts. The junction shows a germline mismatch at one end, possibly a read error. The chain carries TRBV20-1 and TRBJ2-7; D possibly corresponds to TRBD1 (5 bases). Germline CDR1 reads DFQATT; CDR2 reads SNEGSKA (reference sequence). The CDR3 is made up of 15 amino acids. DNA for the CDR3: TGCAGTGCCAGAGGATTGGTCCAGGGCCCCCTCGAGCAGTACTTC. Encoded protein: CSARGLVQGPLEQYF.

The chain has TRBV2 and TRBJ1-2; D is uncertain. V lost 0 bases, J lost 3 bases, and 8 bases lay in between. Germline CDR1 reads SNHLY; CDR2 reads FYNNEI. CDR3 size: 14 residues. Here the CDR3 DNA reads TGTGCCAGCAGTGAAGCAGGACGGTACTATGGCTACACCTTC. Translation: CASSEAGRYYGYTF.

About this clonotype: Relative to the germline gene, one junction end is altered; a read error may explain this. The chain employs TRBV6-5 and TRBJ1-3; D gene ambiguous. Germline V gene data show CDR1 as MNHEY and CDR2 as SVGAGI. The CDR3 consists of 13 residues. The CDR3 DNA is TGTGCCGCCCAAGGTTCGGCTGGGAACACCATATATTTT. Translation gives CAAQGSAGNTIYF.

The rearrangement joins TRBV7-9 to TRBJ1-1; unclear D gene. This CDR3 region has 12 residues. V was trimmed by 4 bases and J by 1 base, leaving 4 bases between them. Germline lookup yields CDR1 SEHNR and CDR2 FQNEAQ (reference sequence). The CDR3 nucleotides read TGTGCCAGCAGCTCCTGGAACACTGAAGCTTTCTTT. This codes for CASSSWNTEAFF.

The chain joins TRBV20-1 to TRBJ1-5, with unresolved D. CDR1 and CDR2 from the germline V gene are DFQATT and SNEGSKA (reference sequence). Trimming shortened V by 3 bases and J by 1 base, and 7 bases separated the two germline ends. The CDR3 is made up of 13 amino acids. This chain's CDR3 is CSARAGSNQPQHF. As DNA, the CDR3 is TGCAGTGCTAGGGCAGGAAGCAATCAGCCCCAGCATTTT.

Note on this clonotype: This CDR3 fails to terminate in the conserved phenylalanine or tryptophan, so it likely reflects a read error. The DNA is omitted, as the CDR3 cannot be located on it reliably, and the CDR3 follows TCRdb's listing. The gene calls are TRBV6-5 and TRBJ1-5; the table assigns TRBD1, which was not confirmed against the DNA. Germline loops: CDR1 MNHEY, CDR2 SVGAGI. The CDR3 spans 8 amino acids, including both terminal residues. CDR3 loop: CATAGTTL.

This clonotype was seen only a few times. The chain employs TRBV6-2 or TRBV6-3 and TRBJ2-2, with TRBD1 matching over 7 bases. The length of the CDR3 is 13 residues. Germline V gene data show CDR1 as MNHEY and CDR2 as SVGEGT. The J segment lost 8 bases and the V segment lost 2 bases, leaving 2 bases of the junction unmatched. The CDR3 spells CASSYQGQGELFF. CDR3 coding DNA: TGTGCCAGCAGTTACCAGGGACAGGGGGAGCTGTTTTTT.

Ten or more counts support this clonotype. The chain employs TRBV7-3 and TRBJ2-3, with 12 bases aligning to TRBD2. This CDR3 contains 17 residues. J was trimmed by 1 base and V by 8 bases; bases with no gene match: 10. In germline, CDR1 is SGHTA, CDR2 FQGTGA. The CDR3 DNA reads TGTGCCAGCTCTGAATCTAGCGGGAGGGCAGGCACAGATACGCAGTATTTT. It codes for CASSESSGRAGTDTQYF.

This chain connects TRBV24-1 to TRBJ2-1; 9 bases map to TRBD2. Trimming took 2 bases from V and 9 from J; bases not matched to a gene: 7. The CDR3 sequence is 15 residues long. CDR1 is KGHDR and CDR2 is SFDVKD in the germline V gene. The CDR3, as DNA: TGTGCCACCAGTGATTGGCGGGAGGGCCAGGCTGAGCAGTTCTTC. It translates to CATSDWREGQAEQFF.

There are many counts of this clonotype. The CDR3 coding sequence is TGTGCCAGCAGCCAAGGCCTGGGGATGGGGACCCAGTACTTC. It is translated as CASSQGLGMGTQYF. The chain employs TRBV3-1 and TRBJ2-5; D is unclear. Deletions cut 1 base from V and 7 bases from J, with 13 bases between. The germline gives CDR1 LGHDT, CDR2 YNNKEL (reference sequence). The CDR3 has 14 amino acids.

Ten or more counts support this clonotype. V gene TRBV10-2 combines with J gene TRBJ2-3, with 8 nucleotides matching TRBD2. CDR3 length: 15 amino acids. The germline V gene has CDR1 WSHSY and CDR2 SAAADI. The trim removed 6 bases at V and 0 bases at J, leaving 5 bases unmatched. The CDR3 coding sequence is TGCGCCAGCAGGGCGGGACTAGTGAGCACAGATACGCAGTATTTT. Translation gives CASRAGLVSTDTQYF.

V is TRBV6-1 and J is TRBJ2-5; 10 bases align to TRBD1. The CDR3 spans 15 residues. J lost 1 base, V lost 6 bases, and 5 bases had no gene match. Germline V gene sequence: CDR1 MNHNS, CDR2 SASEGT. CDR3 amino acids: CASRPRTGGQETQYF. CDR3 nucleotides: TGTGCCAGCAGGCCACGGACAGGGGGCCAAGAGACCCAGTACTTC.

This clonotype was found once. This chain uses TRBV2 with TRBJ1-5; D is unclear. V was cut by 8 bases and J by 4 bases, with 18 bases left in between. The CDR3 has 15 residues. The V gene's germline CDR1 is SNHLY and CDR2 FYNNEI. CDR3 in amino acids: CASAGRGLENQPQHF. In DNA form, the CDR3 reads TGTGCCAGCGCTGGCCGCGGCCTAGAAAATCAGCCCCAGCATTTT.

This clonotype was seen at least ten times. The V call is TRBV5-1, the J call TRBJ1-2; D remains ambiguous. In germline, CDR1 is SGHRS, CDR2 YFSETQ. V was cut by 1 base and J by 6 bases, with 13 bases left in between. The CDR3 totals 14 residues. CDR3 sequence (DNA): TGCGCCAGCAGCTTGCGGGCAGCAATTGATGGCTACACCTTC. It specifies CASSLRAAIDGYTF.

This clonotype came up many times. The V and J genes are TRBV4-1 and TRBJ1-2; D gene unclear. CDR1 MGHRA and CDR2 YSYEKL come from the germline V gene. Trimming shortened V by 1 base and J by 2 bases, and 8 bases separated the two germline ends. The CDR3 is 14 residues long. The CDR3 coding sequence is TGCGCCAGCAGCCAAGGAGGAGGGAACTATGGCTACACCTTC. Translating gives CASSQGGGNYGYTF.

V usage is TRBV19 and J usage is TRBJ2-7, with D tentatively TRBD2 (5 bases). This CDR3 is built from 13 residues. The germline V and J ends were trimmed by 3 bases and 6 bases, with 12 bases remaining between them. Germline CDR1 LNHDA, CDR2 SQIVND (reference sequence). The CDR3 sequence is CASSMQEGGEQYF. CDR3 sequence (DNA): TGTGCCAGTAGTATGCAGGAAGGAGGCGAGCAGTACTTC.

The sample holds one count of this clonotype. The chain links TRBV19 to TRBJ1-1; 8 nucleotides align to TRBD1. Germline CDR1 reads LNHDA; CDR2 reads SQIVND (reference sequence). The CDR3 is made up of 13 amino acids. Trimming at V came to 4 bases and at J to 3 bases, leaving 1 base not matched to a gene. The CDR3 nucleotides read TGTGCCAGTAGTAAACAGGGGGACACTGAAGCTTTCTTT. Encoded protein: CASSKQGDTEAFF.

The chain is built from TRBV20-1 and TRBJ1-5; 9 nucleotides match TRBD1. V was clipped by 6 bases and J by 0 bases; unmatched bases: 3. Germline assignment: CDR1 DFQATT and CDR2 SNEGSKA (reference sequence). This CDR3 comprises 14 residues. The CDR3 DNA is TGCAGTGCCGGGACAGGGTATAGCAATCAGCCCCAGCATTTT. This sequence encodes CSAGTGYSNQPQHF.

The table lists this clonotype with many counts. The gene calls are TRBV10-3 and TRBJ2-5; D not certain. The CDR3 has 13 residues. The V gene's germline CDR1 is ENHRY and CDR2 SYGVKD. V dropped 4 bases and J dropped 0 bases, with 6 bases sitting between them. The CDR3 DNA reads as TGTGCCATCAGTGGCGGTAACCAAGAGACCCAGTACTTC. Its protein product is CAISGGNQETQYF.

A single count supports this clonotype. The chain carries TRBV7-2 and TRBJ1-5, with TRBD1 as a possible D gene (5 bases). From germline, CDR1 is SGHTA and CDR2 FQGNSA. The germline V and J ends were trimmed by 6 bases and 8 bases, with 8 bases remaining between them. This CDR3 comprises 11 residues. Here the CDR3 reads CASSWGEPQHF. CDR3 nucleotides: TGTGCCAGCAGTTGGGGGGAGCCCCAGCATTTT.

Comments on this clonotype: As the CDR3 is not closed by the conserved phenylalanine or tryptophan, this likely results from a read error. It is unclear where the CDR3 begins or ends on the DNA, so no DNA is shown, and the CDR3 is as TCRdb lists it. The chain employs TRBV24-1 and TRBJ2-6. Inclusive of both ends, the CDR3 amounts to 8 amino acids. Germline V gives CDR1 KGHDR, CDR2 SFDVKD. The CDR3 loop reads CATSERQQ.

Many counts were recorded for this clonotype. CDR3 in DNA: TGTGCCAGCAGCAGACGGACAGGCCGGAAGAATTCACCCCTCCACTTT. It is translated as CASSRRTGRKNSPLHF. This rearrangement joins TRBV5-6 to TRBJ1-6; the match to TRBD1 covers 7 bases. The CDR3 has 16 amino acids. Germline loops: CDR1 SGHDT, CDR2 YYEEEE. J gave up 7 bases and V 4 bases, and 11 bases lay outside the gene matches.

V usage is TRBV15 and J usage is TRBJ2-3, with D unclear. Between the trimmed V and J ends, which lost 8 bases and 4 bases, there was a span of 7 bases. The germline V gene has CDR1 LNHNV and CDR2 YYDKDF (reference sequence). The CDR3 loop spans 11 amino acids. This CDR3 reads CATADADTQYF. The CDR3 bases are TGTGCCACCGCGGACGCAGATACGCAGTATTTT. The entire variable domain, with the rest obtained from reference TRBV15 and TRBJ2-3, is as follows: DAMVIQNPRYQVTQFGKPVTLSCSQTLNHNVMYWYQQKSSQAPKLLFHYYDKDFNNEADTPDNFQSRRPNTSFCFLDIRSPGLGDTAMYLCATADADTQYFGPGTRLTVL.

The genes are TRBV2 and TRBJ2-7; D not certain. The germline V gene has CDR1 SNHLY and CDR2 FYNNEI. This CDR3 is 11 amino acids long. V was trimmed by 5 bases and J by 5 bases, leaving 7 bases between them. The CDR3 DNA reads as TGTGCCAGCAGTCAAAGCGACGAGCAGTACTTC. Amino acids: CASSQSDEQYF.

In its sample, this clonotype was seen many times. V usage is TRBV7-3 and J usage is TRBJ1-5; possible D gene TRBD1, 5 bases. The CDR3 contains 14 residues. Per the germline V gene, CDR1 is SGHTA and CDR2 is FQGTGA. Trimming cost V 1 base and J 7 bases, with 11 bases left between them. Here the CDR3 reads CASSLRGEIQPQHF. CDR3 DNA: TGTGCCAGCAGCTTAAGAGGGGAAATCCAGCCCCAGCATTTT.

The chain has TRBV5-4 and TRBJ2-1, with 10 bases fitting TRBD1. J gave up 3 bases and V 4 bases, and 4 bases lay outside the gene matches. CDR1 is SGHNT, CDR2 YYREEE, per germline (reference sequence). The CDR3 is made up of 15 amino acids. The CDR3 here is CASSKGTGDYNEQFF. The DNA for the CDR3 is TGTGCCAGCAGCAAAGGGACAGGGGACTACAATGAGCAGTTCTTC.